The table lists the clone carrying this T cell receptor beta chain with a count of one. Clones were read by immunoSEQ multiplex PCR, and TCRdb kept only the in-frame ones, dropping some. This table holds some 130,000 clones, over 75% found once. This sample is drawn from a study of T cell responses to AZD1222 COVID-19 vaccine. V was cut by 0 bases and J by 13 bases, with 13 bases left in between. This CDR3 has 12 amino acids. Germline loops: CDR1 SGHDT, CDR2 YYEEEE. The specimen was peripheral blood, collected on day 0 of MenACWY control vaccination. This clonotype was sampled from an adult in good health. The V and J genes are TRBV5-6 and TRBJ1-2, with D possibly being TRBD1 (5 bases). In nucleotides, the CDR3 is TGTGCCAGCAGCTTGGCTACGGGGGGGTCCACCTTC. This gives the protein CASSLATGGSTF.